This T cell receptor beta chain appears in the sequencing data of a study of T cell responses to AZD1222 COVID-19 vaccine. Across the whole study: Investigators merged groups given second doses at roughly 4 or roughly 12 weeks. Findings and caveats of the study: Donors were largely white British and mainly female; clonal diversity was possibly underestimated.

The protocol was immunoSEQ multiplex PCR, while the TCRdb copy is restricted to in-frame clones and leaves out a portion. The sample holds 75,000 to 100,000 clones, around 86% seen once. Points on this clone: As yet, its antigen is unknown.

There are 16 residues in the CDR3. The J segment lost 4 bases and the V segment lost 10 bases, leaving 13 bases of the junction unmatched. Germline CDR1 SGHNT, CDR2 YYREEE (reference sequence). This sample comprised peripheral blood, obtained on day 0 of AZD1222 vaccination. The receptor's source is an adult in good health. The chain uses TRBV5-4 and TRBJ2-3; 12 bases align to TRBD2. The CDR3 spells CAQRSSGGAGADTQYF. CDR3 sequence (DNA): TGTGCCCAAAGGTCTAGCGGGGGGGCCGGTGCAGATACGCAGTATTTT. The full variable domain, completed using reference TRBV5-4 and TRBJ2-3, is ETGVTQSPTHLIKTRGQQVTLRCSSQSGHNTVSWYQQALGQGPQFIFQYYREEENGRGNFPPRFSGLQFPNYSSELNVNALELDDSALYLCAQRSSGGAGADTQYFGPGTRLTVL.